The sequence of this T cell receptor (beta chain) was determined in a study of blood T cell repertoires in COVID-19. About the research overall: Donors in the United States, Italy and Spain gave samples during acute or convalescent COVID-19. The cDNA or gDNA used as material had been derived from T cells, B-cell-depleted T cells, or PBMCs.

Unmatched junction bases numbered 16, after V lost 7 bases and J lost 9 bases. Germline CDR1 MDHEN, CDR2 SYDVKM. CDR3 length: 15 residues. The authors' processing: Estimation of nucleated cell counts was performed using reference gene primer amplification. Using immunoSEQ multiplex PCR, the repertoire was profiled, and TCRdb retains in-frame clones only, with some absent. V and J calls and clone size are copied from that table; D and trimming were computed from the DNA. Altogether about 70,000 clones are present, roughly 76% being singletons, with the ten largest covering approximately 22%. This receptor was obtained from a woman in her seventies with acute or convalescent COVID-19. Sequencing used peripheral blood. V and J are TRBV28 and TRBJ2-7; TRBD1 matches at 9 bases. CDR3 in DNA: TGTGCCAGCAAGGGGGTGGGACAGGGATTTTTAAGGCAGTACTTC. Protein: CASKGVGQGFLRQYF. The full variable domain, rest sourced from reference TRBV28 and TRBJ2-7, is DVKVTQSSRYLVKRTGEKVFLECVQDMDHENMFWYRQDPGLGLRLIYFSYDVKMKEKGDIPEGYSVSREKKERFSLILESASTNQTSMYLCASKGVGQGFLRQYFGPGTRLTVT.